The T cell receptor beta chain under discussion was sequenced for a study of shared clonotypes between healthy human individuals. Per germline, CDR1 SGHDN and CDR2 FVKESK. The J segment lost 8 bases and the V segment lost 5 bases, leaving 12 bases of the junction unmatched. The CDR3 has 15 residues. Study outcomes and limitations: Rarefaction analysis demonstrated incomplete sorted-subset sequencing notwithstanding large depth. Clonotypes shared by all four sorted-subset donors had higher generation probabilities than non-shared clonotypes.

Sequencing was performed with immunoSEQ multiplex PCR; in TCRdb, only in-frame clones are kept and a portion is missing. The sample holds about 590,000 clones; less than 97% are singletons and the top ten take 0.11%. With regard to this clone: Its antigen remains unidentified.

Only CD45RO-negative cells positively selected for CCR7 counted as naive CD8 cells, so terminally differentiated effector memory CD45RA+ cells were excluded. This TCR was sampled from a woman between 25 and 40 years old in good health. The J gene is TRBJ2-1, the V gene TRBV14, with 7 bases identical to TRBD2. Sequences were obtained from naive CD8+ T cells sorted from blood. CDR3 nucleotides: TGTGCCAGCAGCAATCAGCGGGACCCTGAGGATGAGCAGTTCTTC. This gives the protein CASSNQRDPEDEQFF.